The 24 T cell receptor beta chains below come from one sample, sequenced in a study of T cells after yellow fever vaccination. TCRdb re-derived calls from the 5' RACE reads in MiXCR, one entry per CDR3 protein. The sample holds 110,000 to 150,000 distinct CDR3 sequences, 5% to 8% seen once. The source material was CD4+ T cells sorted from PBMCs, sampled 10 days after the yellow fever booster vaccination. These receptors were obtained from a man aged 30 to 39 who received the YFV17D yellow fever vaccine.

This clonotype was recorded at least ten times. This sequence joins TRBV20-1 and TRBJ2-7; 11 bases map to TRBD2. CDR1 is DFQATT, CDR2 SNEGSKA, per germline (reference sequence). The CDR3 contains 15 residues. V lost 2 bases to trimming and J lost 6 bases; unmatched junction nucleotides: 9. CDR3 loop: CSARYLAGGQGEQYF. DNA of the CDR3: TGCAGTGCTAGATACCTAGCGGGAGGTCAGGGCGAGCAGTACTTC.

This clonotype was picked up many times. V usage is TRBV5-1 and J usage is TRBJ2-3; 8 bases fit TRBD2. CDR1 and CDR2 (germline): SGHRS, YFSETQ. Losses at the gene ends were 7 bases for V and 6 bases for J; bases not matched to a gene: 10. This CDR3 region has 14 residues. The CDR3 sequence is CASESGSRRDTQYF. The DNA of the CDR3 is TGCGCCAGCGAGAGCGGGAGCCGGAGGGATACGCAGTATTTT.

This clonotype was detected ten times or more. The chain links TRBV4-3 to TRBJ2-1; D is uncertain. The ends were cut back, 0 bases at V and 3 bases at J, with 9 bases in the middle. The CDR3 is 15 residues long. CDR1 LGHNA and CDR2 YSLEER come from the germline V gene. CDR3 nucleotides: TGCGCCAGCAGCCAAGAACCGAACTTCTACAATGAGCAGTTCTTC. Encoded protein: CASSQEPNFYNEQFF.

There are many counts of this clonotype. This chain uses TRBV15 with TRBJ2-5; possible D gene TRBD2, 6 bases. Germline values: CDR1 LNHNV, CDR2 YYDKDF (reference sequence). This CDR3 has 14 amino acids. Trimming pared 0 bases from V and 4 bases from J, leaving 9 bases between. DNA for the CDR3: TGTGCCACCAGCAGAGAGGGACTCGCAGAGACCCAGTACTTC. Protein sequence: CATSREGLAETQYF.

This clonotype was seen ten or more times. The rearrangement links TRBV10-3 to TRBJ2-6; tentative D call: TRBD1 (5 bases). V gave up 0 bases and J gave up 4 bases, with 7 bases separating them. This CDR3 is built from 15 residues. CDR1 ENHRY and CDR2 SYGVKD come from the germline V gene. In nucleotides, the CDR3 is TGTGCCATCAGTGAGTCAGGGGTAGGGGCCAACGTCCTGACTTTC. Its protein is CAISESGVGANVLTF.

The rearrangement uses TRBV25-1 and TRBJ2-3, with TRBD1 matching over 7 bases. The CDR3 spans 15 residues. With V trimmed by 4 bases and J by 0 bases, 4 bases remained unmatched. Looked up from germline, CDR1 is MGHDK and CDR2 is SYGVNS. CDR3 region: CASSVSRGSTDTQYF. The CDR3, as DNA: TGTGCCAGCAGTGTGTCCAGGGGGAGCACAGATACGCAGTATTTT. The variable domain in full, with the rest retrieved from reference TRBV25-1 and TRBJ2-3, is EADIYQTPRYLVIGTGKKITLECSQTMGHDKMYWYQQDPGMELHLIHYSYGVNSTEKGDLSSESTVSRIRTEHFPLTLESARPSHTSQYLCASSVSRGSTDTQYFGPGTRLTVL.

This clonotype was observed at least ten times. The J gene is TRBJ2-7, the V gene TRBV10-2; TRBD2 matches 7 bases. The CDR3 is 15 residues long. V trimming: 8 bases; J trimming: 0 bases; junction bases outside the gene matches: 10. Germline loops: CDR1 WSHSY, CDR2 SAAADI. The CDR3 nucleotides are TGCGCCAGCCCTGGACTAGTTTTGAGCTCCTACGAGCAGTACTTC. It is translated as CASPGLVLSSYEQYF.

This clonotype has at least ten counts. The chain combines TRBV5-1 with TRBJ1-5, with a weak D call TRBD1 (5 bases). The CDR3 contains 14 residues. Looked up from germline, CDR1 is SGHRS and CDR2 is YFSETQ. V lost 4 bases, J lost 5 bases, and 13 bases lay in between. This CDR3 reads CASSPGGVDQPQHF. The CDR3 coding sequence is TGCGCCAGCAGCCCCGGGGGTGTTGATCAGCCCCAGCATTTT.

There are many counts of this clonotype. The chain recombines TRBV24-1 with TRBJ2-1, with TRBD2 matching 11 bases. With 4 bases clipped from V and 6 bases from J, the junction kept 7 bases outside the gene matches. The germline CDR1 and CDR2 sequences are KGHDR and SFDVKD. This CDR3 has 16 amino acids. The DNA for the CDR3 is TGTGCCACCAGTGACCCCACTAGCGGGAGTCCCAATGAGCAGTTCTTC. Protein sequence: CATSDPTSGSPNEQFF.

This clonotype was seen repeatedly, ten times or more. The CDR3 loop is CSAERRVGPTEAFF. DNA of the CDR3: TGCAGTGCAGAACGTCGAGTGGGGCCAACTGAAGCTTTCTTT. The J gene is TRBJ1-1, the V gene TRBV20-1, with a tentative D call TRBD1 (5 bases). The CDR3 is made up of 14 amino acids. CDR1 is DFQATT, CDR2 SNEGSKA, per germline (reference sequence). V shed 6 bases and J shed 5 bases, with 19 bases lying between them.

This clonotype was detected only a few times. This chain links TRBV7-9 with TRBJ2-4; maybe TRBD1 (6 bases). Germline V gene lookup returns CDR1 SEHNR and CDR2 FQNEAQ (reference sequence). V shed 7 bases and J shed 1 base, with 17 bases lying between them. This CDR3 comprises 16 residues. The CDR3 here is CASTKLQGFAKNIQYF. DNA for the CDR3: TGTGCCAGCACCAAACTACAGGGATTTGCCAAAAACATTCAGTACTTC.

This clonotype came up many times. The chain recombines TRBV2 with TRBJ1-6, with D possibly matching TRBD1 (6 bases). Per the germline V gene, CDR1 is SNHLY and CDR2 is FYNNEI. Trimming shortened V by 8 bases and J by 0 bases, and 14 bases separated the two germline ends. CDR3 length equals 16 residues. The CDR3 is CASASRGASYNSPLHF. CDR3 nucleotide sequence: TGTGCCAGCGCCTCCCGGGGGGCCTCCTATAATTCACCCCTCCACTTT.

This chain joins TRBV7-6 and TRBJ2-5; D not resolved. CDR3 length: 11 residues. CDR1 SGHVS and CDR2 FNYEAQ come from the germline V gene. Deletions cut 5 bases from V and 4 bases from J, with 5 bases between. CDR3 residues: CASSRAETQYF. The DNA for the CDR3 is TGTGCCAGCAGCCGCGCAGAGACCCAGTACTTC.

About this clonotype: This could be a read error, since a much larger clone is one nucleotide away. The chain employs TRBV21-1 and TRBJ2-7. TRBV21-1 is flagged as a pseudogene. This CDR3 region has 14 residues. The CDR3 sequence: CASSKDSRESEQYF. CDR3 bases: TGTGCCAGCAGCAAAGACAGTAGGGAATCGGAGCAGTACTTC.

This clonotype was recorded at least ten times. The gene calls are TRBV20-1 and TRBJ2-2, with D possibly TRBD2 on 6 matching bases. The CDR3 totals 17 residues. Trimming stripped 2 bases from V and 0 bases from J, with 16 bases between. Germline CDR1 reads DFQATT; CDR2 reads SNEGSKA (reference sequence). In DNA form, the CDR3 reads TGCAGTGCTAGAACCATTCCGGGACTTTCGAACACCGGGGAGCTGTTTTTT. This gives the protein CSARTIPGLSNTGELFF.

This clonotype was detected many times. This rearrangement joins TRBV20-1 to TRBJ1-4, with 9 bases lining up with TRBD1. V shed 4 bases and J 2 bases; nucleotides not matched to a gene: 5. Germline loops: CDR1 DFQATT, CDR2 SNEGSKA (reference sequence). The CDR3 has 15 amino acids. In nucleotides, the CDR3 is TGCAGTGCTAAACAGGGGGCTGCTACTAATGAAAAACTGTTTTTT. Translating gives CSAKQGAATNEKLFF.

This clonotype occurred many times. The chain combines TRBV21-1 with TRBJ1-2. TRBV21-1 counts as a pseudogene. The length of the CDR3 is 12 residues. This CDR3 reads CASNSYNYGYTF. The CDR3 coding sequence is TGTGCCAGCAACAGTTATAACTATGGCTACACCTTC.

This clonotype was counted ten times or more. The CDR3 here is CASSSSLASYTDTQYF. DNA of the CDR3: TGTGCCAGCTCATCCTCACTAGCGTCGTACACAGATACGCAGTATTTT. The V call is TRBV18, the J call TRBJ2-3; TRBD2 matches 7 bases. Trimming cost V 5 bases and J 2 bases; bases outside gene matches: 10. The CDR3 length is 16 residues. From germline, CDR1 is KGHSH and CDR2 LQKENI.

This clonotype has just a few counts. This rearrangement joins TRBV5-1 to TRBJ1-6; D may be TRBD1 (5 bases). Trimming took 5 bases from V and 8 from J, leaving 20 bases between them. The germline V gene has CDR1 SGHRS and CDR2 YFSETQ. The CDR3 is 16 residues long. The CDR3 nucleotides are TGCGCCAGCAGTCCCCTAGGAGGACAAGGGGATTCACCCCTCCACTTT. It yields the protein CASSPLGGQGDSPLHF.

Many counts were recorded for this clonotype. The rearrangement uses TRBV18 and TRBJ2-3; TRBD2 matches at 8 bases. From germline, CDR1 is KGHSH and CDR2 LQKENI. The CDR3 extends over 16 amino acids. The junction had 10 bases not matched to a gene; V was cut back by 4 bases and J by 4 bases. CDR3 residues: CASSRTFGRAADTQYF. The DNA of the CDR3 is TGTGCCAGCTCACGCACCTTCGGGAGGGCCGCAGATACGCAGTATTTT.

Turning to this clonotype: A much bigger clone sits one base away, suggesting this may be a read error. CDR3 in amino acids: CASSLRQGFTGELFF. As DNA, the CDR3 is TGTGCCAGCAGTTTGAGGCAGGGCTTCACCGGGGAGCTGTTTTTT. J is TRBJ2-2 and V is TRBV27; tentatively, D is TRBD1 (5 bases). The germline V gene encodes CDR1 MNHEY and CDR2 SMNVEV (reference sequence). The ends were cut back, 3 bases at V and 4 bases at J, with 12 bases in the middle. The CDR3 is made up of 15 amino acids.

This clonotype was counted ten times or more. This sequence joins TRBV28 and TRBJ2-6; 8 bases are a match to TRBD1. Germline lookup yields CDR1 MDHEN and CDR2 SYDVKM. The CDR3 is 17 residues long. Trimming removed 5 bases from V and 0 bases from J; junction bases left unmatched: 6. CDR3 sequence: CASSLGQGLSGANVLTF. The CDR3 DNA reads TGTGCCAGCAGTCTAGGACAGGGCCTCTCTGGGGCCAACGTCCTGACTTTC.

In this sample, this clonotype turned up many times. The V and J genes are TRBV7-9 and TRBJ2-7, with unresolved D. V gave up 0 bases and J gave up 0 bases, with 6 bases separating them. CDR3 size: 14 residues. CDR1 and CDR2 from the germline V gene are SEHNR and FQNEAQ (reference sequence). In nucleotides, the CDR3 is TGTGCCAGCAGCTTAGCCGGCGTCTCCTACGAGCAGTACTTC. It specifies CASSLAGVSYEQYF.

This clonotype was recorded at least ten times. This chain joins TRBV25-1 and TRBJ2-7; D gene unclear. The CDR3 contains 13 residues. With 3 bases removed from V and 0 bases from J, the gap between germline ends came to 6 bases. Per the germline V gene, CDR1 is MGHDK and CDR2 is SYGVNS. The CDR3 DNA reads as TGTGCCAGCAGTGATGTTGGCTCCTACGAGCAGTACTTC. Amino acid sequence: CASSDVGSYEQYF.